This T cell receptor beta chain stems from a study of T cell responses to AZD1222 COVID-19 vaccine. Study outcomes and limitations: Following two doses of AZD1222, Spike-specific TCR breadth and depth rose. Without day 14 samples, only post-peak T cell repertoires were studied. At baseline, just six AZD1222 recipients tested seropositive. Females made up more of the donors, who were largely white British, and clonal diversity may have come out too low.

The assay was immunoSEQ multiplex PCR, and TCRdb's table has in-frame clones only and misses some. Of 44,000 or so clones detected, 65% to 85% appear once; the ten largest clones hold roughly half. About this clone: What it recognizes is unknown.

Sequenced here: peripheral blood, sampled on day 0 of AZD1222 vaccination. The receptor was derived from an adult in good health.

CDR3 nucleotides: TGTGCCAGCAGCCCCCGGGGGACTAGAGACACAGATACGCAGTATTTT. As protein: CASSPRGTRDTDTQYF. The chain uses TRBV11-2 and TRBJ2-3; 8 bases are shared with TRBD2. Losses at the gene ends were 5 bases for V and 2 bases for J; bases not matched to a gene: 9. Germline-derived CDR1 and CDR2 are SGHAT and FQNNGV. The CDR3 has 16 residues. Together with reference TRBV11-2 and TRBJ2-3, the CDR3 gives the full variable domain: EAGVAQSPRYKIIEKRQSVAFWCNPISGHATLYWYQQILGQGPKLLIQFQNNGVVDDSQLPKDRFSAERLKGVDSTLKIQPAKLEDSAVYLCASSPRGTRDTDTQYFGPGTRLTVL.